This T cell receptor (beta chain) emerged from a study of T cells in Graves' hyperthyroidism and ophthalmopathy (dated 2019 in TCRdb). Background on the whole study: Peripheral blood samples were taken at the time of initial diagnosis, prior to any treatment. To identify distinguishing TCR V-J signatures, a discovery cohort of around 100 patients was used, comprising under 45 with Graves' ophthalmopathy and about 59 with stable Graves' hyperthyroidism. Prospective prediction of ophthalmopathy was tested in an independent validation cohort of 18 to 20 hyperthyroidism patients and some 17 patients who later progressed to ophthalmopathy. The approximately 90 discovery patients were divided at random into training and test sets in a 7:3 ratio. In several Graves' hyperthyroidism patients, the study also compared T-cell repertoires from thyroid tissue with T-cell repertoires from blood. After blood sampling, hyperthyroidism patients were treated with methimazole at a starting dose of 30 mg daily, and ophthalmopathy patients were treated with high-dose intravenous methylprednisolone. The paper reports TCR Vbeta CDR3 sequencing of roughly 140 peripheral blood samples: some 44 ophthalmopathy, about 75 hyperthyroidism and around 17 progressor patients. The paper's findings and limits, for the study overall: No statistical method was used to set the sample size in advance, and investigators knew the group allocation. In cross-validation, a model built on a 13 V-J signature told ophthalmopathy apart from stable hyperthyroidism with 85% to 90% sensitivity and approximately 81% specificity, and in testing the same model reached 80%/75%. In validation, progression to ophthalmopathy was predicted by the model with 70% to 71% sensitivity and 72.22% specificity, a median of roughly 6 months before onset. Most expanded thyroid clonotypes (frequency above 0.001) were also found in blood, which suggests that blood repertoires may mirror thyroid immune responses.

The TCR beta CDR3 regions were amplified from RNA transcripts. A first-round RT-PCR of the TCR CDR3 used the HTBI primer set with the Qiagen OneStep RT-PCR kit. A second multiplex PCR round built the libraries, followed by size selection and purification. Libraries were sequenced paired-end with 100 bp reads on an Illumina HiSeq2000. In the paper's pipeline: SOAPnuke was used to process the raw data, removing reads that contained adapters or uncalled bases, had a mean Phred below 15, or lacked an exact match to the constant primer or identifier. COPE v1.2.5 was used to merge high-quality paired reads, and clonotypes were defined as unique nucleotide sequences. Clonotypes were aligned to IMGT TRBV, TRBD and TRBJ reference segments using MiTCR v1.1. The analysis was restricted to V-J combinations with a frequency above 0.0001, which together covered about 99% of the repertoires. The TCS score was defined as F50 (clonal expansion) divided by E x V (chaos), with BLOSUM62-based TCRdist calculated between CDR3 peptides within each V-J. Welch's t-statistics and random forest reduced roughly 530 V-J features to 13, which were used in a naive Bayes classifier (R e1071). Using fastp at Q25 and MiXCR, TCRdb reprocessed the public reads and kept productive beta chains. Rows matching on CDR3 protein sequence are summarized as one entry with the most common DNA and genes. TCRdb, not the original authors, processed these V and J calls. In all, the sample holds over 250,000 distinct CDR3 sequences, and approximately 15% of those were seen once. Over 50% of the sample belongs to the ten largest clones.

A note on this clonotype: Which antigen it targets is not known. The input lacks base qualities; no much larger clone sits a single base away.

In the ophthalmopathy patients, disease was moderately to severely active, with a Clinical Activity Score of 3 or more, a NOSPECS grade of 4 or more, and a duration of less than 3 months. The study excluded patients with uncontrolled infections, other autoimmune diseases, pregnancy or lactation. Clinical symptoms, serum thyroxine and TRAb, thyroid ultrasound, and orbital computed tomography formed the basis for the diagnoses. PBMCs were separated from roughly 10 ml of fresh peripheral blood using Ficoll-Paque density gradient centrifugation. Total RNA was extracted using Trizol reagent, and RNA quality was assessed on an Agilent 2100 Bioanalyzer. Trimmed from V: 5 bases; trimmed from J: 1 base; junction bases lacking a gene match: 9. From cysteine to phenylalanine, the CDR3 is 16 amino acids long. Of the read, only the CDR3 DNA is kept; its 48 bases are in frame from base 1. The germline V gene sets CDR1 to SGHVS and CDR2 to FQNEAQ.

Source material: blood. The sequence is built from TRBV7-8 and TRBJ2-3; the central 7 bases match TRBD1. The receptor comes from a woman aged 55 to 70 with Graves' ophthalmopathy. The DNA reads as follows: TGTGCCAGCAGCCCCTCTCGACAGGGCGGCACAGATACGCAGTATTTT. Translated, it gives CASSPSRQGGTDTQYF.